This T cell receptor (beta chain) was found in a study of T cell responses to AZD1222 COVID-19 vaccine. The junction had 4 bases not matched to a gene; V was cut back by 3 bases and J by 8 bases. The germline gives CDR1 LGHNA, CDR2 YNFKEQ. There are 15 residues in the CDR3. This clone occurred a few times. TCRdb's table, derived via immunoSEQ multiplex PCR, lists solely in-frame clones and lacks some. Among fewer than 120,000 clones, about 88% were seen once, and the ten largest hold more than 1.5%. Sequencing was performed on peripheral blood, taken on day 0 of AZD1222 vaccination. This chain links TRBV4-2 with TRBJ1-6; 10 bases map to TRBD1. This receptor was identified in an adult in good health. CDR3 DNA sequence: TGTGCCAGCAGCCAGACCGGGACAGGGGATTCACCCCTCCACTTT. This encodes CASSQTGTGDSPLHF.